The source of this T cell receptor (beta chain) is a study of blood T cells in healthy people across ages. Per the germline V gene, CDR1 is MNHEY and CDR2 is SVGAGI. With 3 bases clipped from V and 1 base from J, the junction kept 2 bases outside the gene matches. The CDR3 loop spans 14 amino acids. Sample-barcoded 5' priming and a J-beta primer mix drove a second PCR of roughly 7 to 11 cycles. In TCRdb, the 5' RACE reads were re-called with MiXCR into one record per CDR3 protein. The sample shows over 450,000 distinct CDR3 sequences, approximately 25% of them seen only once. The sample was also linked to a second study, of T cells of mothers and their children.

The clonotype comes from a boy between 10 and 17 years old in good health. Sequencing was performed on blood. V and J are TRBV6-5 and TRBJ2-7, with 8 bases matching TRBD1. The CDR3 is CASSYTGGSYEQYF. The CDR3 DNA is TGTGCCAGCAGTTATACAGGGGGGTCCTACGAGCAGTACTTC.